The 28 T cell receptor beta chains below come from one sample, sequenced in a study of cytomegalovirus exposure and HLA in healthy donors. Amplification used 60 Vbeta primers and 13 Jbeta primers. Assay used: immunoSEQ multiplex PCR; TCRdb lists only in-frame clones, some missing. Among 100,000 to 150,000 clones listed, more than 80% were seen once. What was sequenced was PBMCs. The receptor source for this set is a woman between 40 and 50 years old in good health and CMV-seropositive.

This clone was seen more than once but under ten times. The rearrangement uses TRBV13 and TRBJ1-2; 8 nucleotides align to TRBD1. CDR3 length: 13 amino acids. Unmatched junction bases numbered 4, after V lost 2 bases and J lost 8 bases. Per germline, CDR1 PRHDT and CDR2 FYEKMQ (reference sequence). The DNA of the CDR3 is TGTGCCAGCAGCTTAACACAGGGGGTAGGCTACACCTTC. This sequence encodes CASSLTQGVGYTF.

This clone was recorded once. The chain links TRBV2 to TRBJ2-2; D perhaps matches TRBD1 (5 bases). Germline V gene sequence: CDR1 SNHLY, CDR2 FYNNEI. The length of the CDR3 is 14 residues. V was trimmed by 5 bases and J by 4 bases, leaving 11 bases between them. The CDR3, as DNA: TGTGCCAGCAGTCCACAGGTTCTCACCGGGGAGCTGTTTTTT. Translating gives CASSPQVLTGELFF.

This rearrangement joins TRBV11-2 to TRBJ1-1; a possible D gene is TRBD1 (6 bases). CDR1 and CDR2 (germline): SGHAT, FQNNGV. Trimming left V 5 bases short and J 7 bases short, with 20 bases between. The CDR3 is 15 residues long. The CDR3 here is CASSARAETGLEAFF. As DNA, the CDR3 is TGTGCCAGCAGCGCTAGAGCGGAGACAGGACTTGAAGCTTTCTTT.

V and J are TRBV6-5 and TRBJ2-1; 12 nucleotides agree with TRBD2. CDR3 length equals 14 residues. V lost 6 bases, J lost 4 bases, and 1 base stayed unmatched. The germline V gene has CDR1 MNHEY and CDR2 SVGAGI. This CDR3 reads CASSLAGGYNEQFF. The CDR3 bases are TGTGCCAGCAGCCTAGCGGGGGGGTACAATGAGCAGTTCTTC.

The sample holds one count of this clone. V is TRBV27 and J is TRBJ1-1; 7 positions agree with TRBD1. The CDR3 has 14 residues. Germline CDR1 reads MNHEY; CDR2 reads SMNVEV (reference sequence). The junction had 5 bases not matched to a gene; V was cut back by 3 bases and J by 4 bases. Here the CDR3 reads CASSFYRGSTEAFF. CDR3 sequence (DNA): TGTGCCAGCAGTTTTTACAGGGGTTCCACTGAAGCTTTCTTT.

The rearrangement joins TRBV2 to TRBJ1-1, with D hard to call. V was pared by 7 bases and J by 5 bases, with 20 bases between. CDR1 and CDR2 from the germline V gene are SNHLY and FYNNEI. The CDR3 is 15 amino acids. DNA for the CDR3: TGTGCCAGCAACGTGGACGGACTACGGAGGACTGAAGCTTTCTTT. Residues: CASNVDGLRRTEAFF.

The CDR3 sequence is CASRPPGLGGETQYF. The CDR3 nucleotides read TGTGCCAGCAGACCCCCGGGACTAGGAGGAGAGACCCAGTACTTC. The genes are TRBV7-2 and TRBJ2-5; 8 bases fit TRBD2. V dropped 6 bases and J dropped 4; count of bases not matched to a gene: 10. Germline CDR1 SGHTA, CDR2 FQGNSA. The CDR3 length is 15 residues.

This chain links TRBV10-1 with TRBJ2-7; 8 bases align to TRBD1. Germline CDR1 reads WNHNN; CDR2 reads SYGVQD (reference sequence). The CDR3 length is 17 residues. V lost 6 bases to trimming and J lost 2 bases; unmatched junction nucleotides: 15. This chain's CDR3 is CASRTYRDRIFTYEQYF. DNA of the CDR3: TGCGCCAGCAGGACTTACCGGGACAGGATATTCACCTACGAGCAGTACTTC.

The chain links TRBV10-1 to TRBJ2-1; the match to TRBD2 covers 8 bases. Germline lookup yields CDR1 WNHNN and CDR2 SYGVQD (reference sequence). This CDR3 contains 17 residues. Trimming at V came to 4 bases and at J to 5 bases, leaving 13 bases not matched to a gene. The CDR3: CASSGISGTRGNNEQFF. The DNA of the CDR3 is TGCGCCAGCAGTGGCATCTCCGGGACTAGGGGAAACAATGAGCAGTTCTTC.

This clone appeared a few times. The gene calls are TRBV2 and TRBJ2-2; TRBD2 matches at 7 bases. Germline V gene lookup returns CDR1 SNHLY and CDR2 FYNNEI. The CDR3 runs to 16 residues. Trimming took 4 bases from V and 4 from J; bases not matched to a gene: 9. CDR3: CASSVQRGRGTGELFF. CDR3 DNA sequence: TGTGCCAGCAGTGTACAGCGGGGTAGAGGCACCGGGGAGCTGTTTTTT. Drawing the rest from reference TRBV2 and TRBJ2-2, the complete variable domain is EPEVTQTPSHQVTQMGQEVILRCVPISNHLYFYWYRQILGQKVEFLVSFYNNEISEKSEIFDDQFSVERPDGSNFTLKIRSTKLEDSAMYFCASSVQRGRGTGELFFGEGSRLTVL.

Concerning this clone itself: The sample carries other DNA sequences with the same CDR3. This rearrangement joins TRBV6-1 to TRBJ1-4; the match to TRBD1 covers 8 bases. The CDR3 consists of 13 residues. V lost 6 bases, J lost 5 bases, and 2 bases stayed unmatched. Per the germline V gene, CDR1 is MNHNS and CDR2 is SASEGT. Here the CDR3 DNA reads TGTGCCAGCAGCAGGGGGCCAAATGAAAAACTGTTTTTT. This encodes CASSRGPNEKLFF.

This clone was picked up one time. The chain joins TRBV7-9 to TRBJ2-5; 10 bases align to TRBD2. J was trimmed by 6 bases and V by 3 bases; bases with no gene match: 7. The CDR3 covers 15 residues. CDR1 and CDR2 (germline): SEHNR, FQNEAQ (reference sequence). Written as DNA, the CDR3 is TGTGCCAGCAGCTTTCTAGCGGGAGCAGGGAAGACCCAGTACTTC. Translated: CASSFLAGAGKTQYF.

The chain employs TRBV6-1 and TRBJ2-5, with TRBD1 matching 7 bases. Matching the DNA end better, TRBJ2-7 makes the J call doubtful. In germline, CDR1 is MNHNS, CDR2 SASEGT. The CDR3 length is 15 residues. CDR3 bases: TGTGCCAGCAGGCAGGGGACAGCCGCTTCCTACGAGCAGTACTTC. It is translated as CASRQGTAASYEQYF.

In regard to this clone: The same CDR3 also results from other DNA sequences found in this sample. This chain links TRBV7-6 with TRBJ2-1; D perhaps matches TRBD1 (7 bases). The CDR3 consists of 13 residues. V lost 8 bases, J lost 9 bases, and 17 bases lay in between. Germline V gene sequence: CDR1 SGHVS, CDR2 FNYEAQ. CDR3 DNA sequence: TGTGCCAGCGGCGGGACAGTTGAAGGTGAGCAGTTCTTC. Its protein product is CASGGTVEGEQFF.

Only a few counts were recorded for this clone. The V and J genes are TRBV5-1 and TRBJ1-1; D is undetermined. The CDR3 contains 13 residues. Germline V gene lookup returns CDR1 SGHRS and CDR2 YFSETQ. Trimming took 7 bases from V and 4 from J, leaving 14 bases between them. The CDR3 spells CASHREVGTEAFF. In DNA, the CDR3 is TGCGCCAGCCACCGGGAGGTGGGCACTGAAGCTTTCTTT.

In the case of this clone: At one end, the junction sequence differs from germline, possibly due to a read error. J is TRBJ2-5 and V is TRBV7-9; D may be TRBD2 (5 bases). CDR1 SEHNR and CDR2 FQNEAQ come from the germline V gene (reference sequence). This CDR3 is 15 amino acids long. The CDR3 DNA is TGTTCCAGCAGCTTAGGAACGGGAATGGGAGAGACCCAGTACTTC. It specifies CSSSLGTGMGETQYF. The full variable domain, its missing parts supplied by reference TRBV7-9 and TRBJ2-5, is DTGVSQNPRHKITKRGQNVTFRCDPISEHNRLYWYRQTLGQGPEFLTYFQNEAQLEKSRLLSDRFSAERPKGSFSTLEIQRTEQGDSAMYLCSSSLGTGMGETQYFGPGTRLLVL.

The V call is TRBV27, the J call TRBJ1-1, with D perhaps matching TRBD1 (6 bases). The V and J ends lost 8 bases and 0 bases respectively, with 13 bases between them. In germline, CDR1 is MNHEY, CDR2 SMNVEV (reference sequence). This CDR3 contains 14 residues. The CDR3 loop is CASRPGQLNTEAFF. Written as DNA, the CDR3 is TGTGCCAGCCGGCCGGGACAACTGAACACTGAAGCTTTCTTT.

The V and J genes are TRBV2 and TRBJ1-2; D is uncertain. The CDR3 length is 16 residues. The V gene lost 7 bases and the J gene lost 4 bases, with 22 bases spanning the gap. Germline V gene sequence: CDR1 SNHLY, CDR2 FYNNEI. The CDR3: CASTTSRSGIGYGYTF. DNA of the CDR3: TGTGCCAGCACTACCTCAAGATCGGGGATTGGCTATGGCTACACCTTC.

The gene calls are TRBV30 and TRBJ2-2, with a possible D match to TRBD1 (5 bases). V shed 0 bases and J shed 4 bases, with 15 bases lying between them. CDR3 length: 16 residues. CDR1 and CDR2 (germline): GTSNPN, SVGIG (reference sequence). The CDR3 nucleotides read TGTGCCTGGAGTGTTGGGGCAGGGATGAGCACCGGGGAGCTGTTTTTT. Residues: CAWSVGAGMSTGELFF.

The rearrangement links TRBV7-2 to TRBJ2-1; 11 bases agree with TRBD2. Germline V gives CDR1 SGHTA, CDR2 FQGNSA. The CDR3 is made up of 15 amino acids. Losses at the gene ends were 5 bases for V and 4 bases for J; bases not matched to a gene: 4. The CDR3 region is CASSQLAGEYNEQFF. CDR3 coding DNA: TGTGCCAGCAGCCAACTAGCGGGGGAATACAATGAGCAGTTCTTC.

J is TRBJ1-6 and V is TRBV27; 9 bases are shared with TRBD1. The CDR3 runs 13 residues. Trimming removed 8 bases from V and 10 bases from J; junction bases left unmatched: 6. The germline V gene has CDR1 MNHEY and CDR2 SMNVEV (reference sequence). The CDR3 nucleotides read TGTGCCAGCGGATGGGACAGGGACTCACCCCTCCACTTT. Translation gives CASGWDRDSPLHF.

The rearrangement links TRBV9 to TRBJ2-2; TRBD2 agrees at 11 bases. V shed 0 bases, J shed 3 bases, and the junction held 10 bases outside the gene matches. The CDR3 has 19 residues. The V gene's germline CDR1 is SGDLS and CDR2 YYNGEE. CDR3 sequence: CASSVGRGSGRADTGELFF. Here the CDR3 DNA reads TGTGCCAGCAGCGTAGGTCGGGGTAGCGGGAGGGCGGACACCGGGGAGCTGTTTTTT. Based on the CDR3 plus reference TRBV9 and TRBJ2-2, the full variable domain is DSGVTQTPKHLITATGQRVTLRCSPRSGDLSVYWYQQSLDQGLQFLIQYYNGEERAKGNILERFSAQQFPDLHSELNLSSLELGDSALYFCASSVGRGSGRADTGELFFGEGSRLTVL.

The chain is built from TRBV11-3 and TRBJ2-7; 8 bases are shared with TRBD1. Germline lookup yields CDR1 SGHNT and CDR2 YENEEA. The J segment lost 4 bases and the V segment lost 5 bases, leaving 10 bases of the junction unmatched. The CDR3 loop spans 15 amino acids. Here the CDR3 DNA reads TGTGCCAGCAGCGTTACTACAGGGGGAAGATACGAGCAGTACTTC. This sequence encodes CASSVTTGGRYEQYF. The full variable domain, rest sourced from reference TRBV11-3 and TRBJ2-7, is EAGVVQSPRYKIIEKKQPVAFWCNPISGHNTLYWYLQNLGQGPELLIRYENEEAVDDSQLPKDRFSAERLKGVDSTLKIQPAELGDSAVYLCASSVTTGGRYEQYFGPGTRLTVT.

CDR3 residues: CASSSTLAGGTDTQYF. Here the CDR3 DNA reads TGTGCCAGCAGTTCGACGCTAGCGGGGGGCACAGATACGCAGTATTTT. This sequence joins TRBV6-4 and TRBJ2-3; 10 bases agree with TRBD2. V lost 5 bases and J lost 1; bases outside the gene matches: 6. This CDR3 comprises 16 residues. Germline assignment: CDR1 MRHNA and CDR2 SNTAGT.

This clone has only one observation. This chain connects TRBV27 to TRBJ2-1; TRBD2 is a possible D gene (6 bases). The CDR3 spans 11 residues. V lost 3 bases to trimming and J lost 9 bases, with 6 bases between them. Germline CDR1 MNHEY, CDR2 SMNVEV (reference sequence). The CDR3 DNA reads as TGTGCCAGCAGTTTGCGGGGTGAGCAGTTCTTC. Protein product: CASSLRGEQFF.

V is TRBV10-3 and J is TRBJ1-4; weak D call: TRBD1 (6 bases). The V end was cut by 2 bases, the J end by 10 bases, with 14 bases between. From germline, CDR1 is ENHRY and CDR2 SYGVKD. This CDR3 is built from 14 residues. In DNA, the CDR3 is TGTGCCATCAGTGAGCCTCGGGGGGGCGGAAAACTGTTTTTT. It specifies CAISEPRGGGKLFF.

The CDR3 region is CASSIGVNEKLFF. Here the CDR3 DNA reads TGTGCCAGTAGTATAGGAGTAAATGAAAAACTGTTTTTT. The V gene is TRBV19, the J gene TRBJ1-4, with D unresolved. V lost 1 base to trimming and J lost 5 bases, with 5 bases between them. CDR1 and CDR2 (germline): LNHDA, SQIVND (reference sequence). This CDR3 contains 13 residues.

Details on this clone: Other DNA sequences in the sample encode the same CDR3. This rearrangement joins TRBV7-6 to TRBJ2-7; 11 positions match TRBD2. V lost 5 bases, J lost 4 bases, and 10 bases stayed unmatched. The CDR3 runs to 16 residues. Germline CDR1 reads SGHVS; CDR2 reads FNYEAQ. This CDR3 is CASSQLAGEIPYEQYF. In DNA, the CDR3 is TGTGCCAGCAGCCAACTAGCGGGAGAGATCCCTTACGAGCAGTACTTC.